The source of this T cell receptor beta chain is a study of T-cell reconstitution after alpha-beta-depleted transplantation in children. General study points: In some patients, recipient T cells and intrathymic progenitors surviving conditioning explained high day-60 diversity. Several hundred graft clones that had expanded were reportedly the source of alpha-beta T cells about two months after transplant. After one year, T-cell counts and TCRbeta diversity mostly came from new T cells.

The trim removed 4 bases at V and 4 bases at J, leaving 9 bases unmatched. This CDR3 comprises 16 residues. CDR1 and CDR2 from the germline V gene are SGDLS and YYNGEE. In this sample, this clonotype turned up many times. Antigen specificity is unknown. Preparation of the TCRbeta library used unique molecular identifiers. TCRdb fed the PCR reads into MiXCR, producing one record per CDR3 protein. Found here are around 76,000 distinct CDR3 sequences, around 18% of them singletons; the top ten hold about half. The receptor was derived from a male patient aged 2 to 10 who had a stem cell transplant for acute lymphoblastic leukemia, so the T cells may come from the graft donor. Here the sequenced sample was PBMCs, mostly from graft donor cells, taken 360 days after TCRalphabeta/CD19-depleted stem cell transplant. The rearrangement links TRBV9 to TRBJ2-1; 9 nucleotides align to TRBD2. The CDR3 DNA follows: TGTGCCAGCAGCACACGACTAGCGGAGGGGTACAATGAGCAGTTCTTC. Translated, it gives CASSTRLAEGYNEQFF.